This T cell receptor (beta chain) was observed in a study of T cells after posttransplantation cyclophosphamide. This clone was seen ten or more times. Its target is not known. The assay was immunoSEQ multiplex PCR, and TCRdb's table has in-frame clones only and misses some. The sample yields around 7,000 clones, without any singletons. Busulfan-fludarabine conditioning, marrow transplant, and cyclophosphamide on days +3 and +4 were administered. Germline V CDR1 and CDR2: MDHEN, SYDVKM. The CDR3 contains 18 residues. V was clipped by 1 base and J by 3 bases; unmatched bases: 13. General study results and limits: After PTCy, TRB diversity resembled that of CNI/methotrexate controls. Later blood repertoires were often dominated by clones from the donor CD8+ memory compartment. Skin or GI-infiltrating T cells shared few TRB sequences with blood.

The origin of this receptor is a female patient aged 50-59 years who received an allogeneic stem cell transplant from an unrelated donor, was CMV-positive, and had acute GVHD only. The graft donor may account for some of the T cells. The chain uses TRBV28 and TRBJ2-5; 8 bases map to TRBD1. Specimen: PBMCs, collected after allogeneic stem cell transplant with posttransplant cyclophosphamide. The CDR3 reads CASSLSLPGTGWEETQYF. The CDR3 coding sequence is TGTGCCAGCAGTTTATCCCTGCCCGGGACAGGATGGGAAGAGACCCAGTACTTC.